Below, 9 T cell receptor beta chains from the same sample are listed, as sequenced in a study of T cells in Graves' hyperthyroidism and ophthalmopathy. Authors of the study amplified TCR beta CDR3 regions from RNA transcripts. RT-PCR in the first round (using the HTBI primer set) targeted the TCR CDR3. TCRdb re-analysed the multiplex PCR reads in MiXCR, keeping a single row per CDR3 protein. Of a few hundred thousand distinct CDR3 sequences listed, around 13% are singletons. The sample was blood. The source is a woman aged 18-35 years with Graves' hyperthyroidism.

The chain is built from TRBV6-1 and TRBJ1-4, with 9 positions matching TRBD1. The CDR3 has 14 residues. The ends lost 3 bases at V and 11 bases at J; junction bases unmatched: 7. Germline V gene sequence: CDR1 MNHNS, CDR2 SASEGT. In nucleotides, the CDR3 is TGTGCCAGCAGTGACGGCGGGACAGGGATGAAACTGTTTTTT. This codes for CASSDGGTGMKLFF.

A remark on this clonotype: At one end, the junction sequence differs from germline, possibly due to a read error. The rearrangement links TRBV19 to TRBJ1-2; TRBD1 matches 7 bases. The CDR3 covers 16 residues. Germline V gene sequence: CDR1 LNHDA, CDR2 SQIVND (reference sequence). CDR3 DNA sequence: TGTGCCAGAAGTATAGATCCGGGAACAGGGGACTATGGCTACACCTTC. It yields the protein CARSIDPGTGDYGYTF.

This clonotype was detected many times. The CDR3 here is CASSLTRGYNEQFF. The CDR3 DNA follows: TGTGCCAGCAGTCTGACTAGAGGCTACAATGAGCAGTTCTTC. This rearrangement joins TRBV6-2 or TRBV6-3 to TRBJ2-1; possible D gene TRBD2, 6 bases. The CDR3 is 14 residues long. Germline CDR1 and CDR2: MNHEY and SVGEGT. V was trimmed by 5 bases and J by 3 bases, leaving 11 bases between them.

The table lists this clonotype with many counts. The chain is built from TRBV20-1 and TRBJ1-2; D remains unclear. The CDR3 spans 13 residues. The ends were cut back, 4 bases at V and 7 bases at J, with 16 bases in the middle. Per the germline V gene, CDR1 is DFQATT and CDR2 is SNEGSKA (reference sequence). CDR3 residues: CSAKPTVRGGYTF. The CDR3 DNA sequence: TGCAGTGCTAAGCCGACCGTCCGGGGTGGCTACACCTTC.

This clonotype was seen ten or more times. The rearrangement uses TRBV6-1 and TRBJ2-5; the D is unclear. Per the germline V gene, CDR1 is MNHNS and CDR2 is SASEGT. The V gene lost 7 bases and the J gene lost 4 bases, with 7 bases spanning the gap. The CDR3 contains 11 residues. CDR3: CASKLGETQYF. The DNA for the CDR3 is TGTGCCAGCAAGTTGGGAGAGACCCAGTACTTC.

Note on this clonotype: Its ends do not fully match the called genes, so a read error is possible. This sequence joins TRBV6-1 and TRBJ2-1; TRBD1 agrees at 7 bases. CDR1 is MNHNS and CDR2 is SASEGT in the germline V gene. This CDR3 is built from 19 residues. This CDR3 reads CASREERDSSSSSYNEQFF. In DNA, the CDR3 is TGTGCCAGCAGAGAAGAGAGGGACAGCTCATCAAGCTCCTACAATGAGCAGTTCTTC.

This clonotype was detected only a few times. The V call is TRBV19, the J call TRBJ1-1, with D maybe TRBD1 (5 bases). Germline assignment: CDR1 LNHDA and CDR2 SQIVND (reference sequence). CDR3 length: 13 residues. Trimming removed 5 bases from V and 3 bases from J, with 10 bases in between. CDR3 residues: CASSRDRDTEAFF. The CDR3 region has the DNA TGTGCCAGTAGTCGGGACCGAGACACTGAAGCTTTCTTT.

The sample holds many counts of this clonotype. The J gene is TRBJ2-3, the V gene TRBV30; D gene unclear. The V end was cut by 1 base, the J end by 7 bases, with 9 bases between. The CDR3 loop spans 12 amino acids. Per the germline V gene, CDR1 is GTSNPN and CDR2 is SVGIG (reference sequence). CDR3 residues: CAWSELSNTQYF. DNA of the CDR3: TGTGCCTGGAGTGAGCTGAGCAATACGCAGTATTTT.

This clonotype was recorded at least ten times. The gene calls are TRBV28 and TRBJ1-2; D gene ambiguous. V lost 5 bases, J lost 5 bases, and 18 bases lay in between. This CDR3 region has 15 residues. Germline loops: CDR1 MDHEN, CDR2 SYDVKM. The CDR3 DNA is TGTGCCAGCAGTGCTCAAGTCCCCGGGCGGTATGGCTACACCTTC. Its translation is CASSAQVPGRYGYTF.